This TCR beta chain was found in a study of TIL therapy for anti-PD-1-resistant metastatic lung cancer. About the study: Median tumor PD-L1 proportion score was roughly 6%. Most patients had lung adenocarcinoma.

CDR1 and CDR2 (germline): MNHEY, SVGEGT. V dropped 0 bases and J dropped 6; count of bases not matched to a gene: 6. This CDR3 contains 17 residues. Sequencing used immunoSEQ v3. Libraries were sequenced to 2 million to 2.5 million read pairs (survey) or roughly 4.5-6 million (deep). Assay: immunoSEQ multiplex PCR; the TCRdb copy retains only in-frame clones and omits some. The table lists about 19,000 clones, roughly 85% of them singletons. Time point defined: pre-treatment sample, taken before nivolumab and TIL therapy. Whole-study findings and limits: Treatment-naive, never-smoker and oncogene-addicted patients were overrepresented in this highly selected cohort.

For this clone: Its cognate antigen is unknown.

The material sequenced was blood, taken at baseline. The TCR comes from a person aged 25-85 years with non-small cell lung cancer. The chain joins TRBV6-2 or TRBV6-3 to TRBJ2-1; 12 bases fit TRBD2. The CDR3 here is CASSYSIWGLAGNEQFF. The CDR3 region has the DNA TGTGCCAGCAGTTACTCGATATGGGGACTAGCGGGCAATGAGCAGTTCTTC.